The 26 T cell receptor beta chains presented below share a single source sample, sequenced in a study of breast tumors, draining lymph nodes, adjacent tissues. A single record per CDR3 protein comes from TCRdb applying MiXCR to the multiplex PCR reads. The sample includes more than 250,000 distinct CDR3 sequences, 30% of them seen just once. Breast cancer patients provided tissue from their axillary draining lymph nodes. Sequencing was performed on axillary lymph node tissue. These receptor sequences come from a female donor with breast cancer. Some clones in this sample may be carry-over from other donors' samples.

There are many counts of this clonotype. The chain couples TRBV9 to TRBJ2-5, with D hard to call. The ends were cut back, 4 bases at V and 1 base at J, with 17 bases in the middle. This CDR3 contains 16 residues. From germline, CDR1 is SGDLS and CDR2 YYNGEE. The CDR3 spells CASSSRGAGPQETQYF. DNA of the CDR3: TGTGCCAGCAGCTCCAGAGGCGCTGGGCCCCAAGAGACCCAGTACTTC.

To note about this clonotype: Likely a read error: the CDR3 ends without its conserved phenylalanine or tryptophan. CDR3: CSVEGLGQFS. In nucleotides, the CDR3 is TGCAGCGTTGAAGGCCTGGGGCAGTTCTCC. This sequence joins TRBV29-1 and TRBJ2-1; D remains unclear. Germline CDR1 and CDR2: SQVTM and ANQGSEA. The CDR3 contains 10 residues. The V end lost 1 base, the J end lost 12 bases, and 7 bases lay between the germline ends.

The genes are TRBV20-1 and TRBJ2-7, with 13 bases that match TRBD2. Germline V gene lookup returns CDR1 DFQATT and CDR2 SNEGSKA (reference sequence). The CDR3 loop spans 18 amino acids. With V trimmed by 3 bases and J by 7 bases, 18 bases remained unmatched. CDR3 region: CSASTNGLAGDYLREQYF. The CDR3 nucleotides read TGCAGTGCTAGCACCAATGGACTAGCGGGAGATTACCTTAGAGAGCAGTACTTC.

The gene calls are TRBV2 and TRBJ1-2; possible D gene TRBD1, 5 bases. The CDR3 spans 16 residues. Trimming took off 4 bases at V and 0 bases at J, with 15 bases between the two ends. Germline values: CDR1 SNHLY, CDR2 FYNNEI. For the CDR3, the DNA is TGTGCCAGCAGTGGGGGGTGGGCAGGGACTAACTATGGCTACACCTTC. This sequence encodes CASSGGWAGTNYGYTF. Complete variable domain (other parts from reference TRBV2 and TRBJ1-2): EPEVTQTPSHQVTQMGQEVILRCVPISNHLYFYWYRQILGQKVEFLVSFYNNEISEKSEIFDDQFSVERPDGSNFTLKIRSTKLEDSAMYFCASSGGWAGTNYGYTFGSGTRLTVV.

The chain recombines TRBV6-2 or TRBV6-3 with TRBJ1-3; no definite D call. This CDR3 has 15 residues. Deletions cut 0 bases from V and 0 bases from J, with 6 bases between. The germline V gene encodes CDR1 MNHEY and CDR2 SVGEGT. CDR3 residues: CASSYSRLSGNTIYF. The CDR3 nucleotides are TGTGCCAGCAGTTACTCGAGGCTCTCTGGAAACACCATATATTTT.

As concerns this clonotype: This sequence may be a read error, since a much larger clone differs from it by one base. This chain connects TRBV12-3 or TRBV12-4 to TRBJ2-3; 9 bases agree with TRBD1. V shed 6 bases and J 4 bases; nucleotides not matched to a gene: 8. This CDR3 has 15 residues. CDR3 protein: CASSIAGTGPDTQYF. The CDR3 nucleotides read TGTGCCAGCAGCATAGCCGGGACAGGGCCAGATACGCAGTATTTT.

This clonotype was seen repeatedly, ten times or more. The V gene is TRBV7-2, the J gene TRBJ1-6; possibly TRBD1 for D (5 bases). Germline V lookup: CDR1 SGHTA, CDR2 FQGNSA. The germline V and J ends were trimmed by 0 bases and 7 bases, with 10 bases remaining between them. The CDR3 is 15 residues long. The CDR3 DNA reads as TGTGCCAGCAGCTTAGCGGTGGGGGGAAATTCACCCCTCCACTTT. This sequence encodes CASSLAVGGNSPLHF. The full variable domain, completed using reference TRBV7-2 and TRBJ1-6, is GAGVSQSPSNKVTEKGKDVELRCDPISGHTALYWYRQSLGQGLEFLIYFQGNSAPDKSGLPSDRFSAERTGGSVSTLTIQRTQQEDSAVYLCASSLAVGGNSPLHFGNGTRLTVT.

Remarks on this clonotype: Being one base from a much bigger clone, this may be a read error. J is TRBJ1-2 and V is TRBV5-4; TRBD1 is a possible D gene (6 bases). In germline, CDR1 is SGHNT, CDR2 YYREEE (reference sequence). Trimming took 0 bases from V and 4 from J, leaving 13 bases between them. CDR3 size: 15 residues. The DNA of the CDR3 is TGTGCCAGCAGCTTGGACAGGGCGCTCATCTATGGCTACACCTTC. This codes for CASSLDRALIYGYTF. The whole variable domain, filled in from reference TRBV5-4 and TRBJ1-2, reads ETGVTQSPTHLIKTRGQQVTLRCSSQSGHNTVSWYQQALGQGPQFIFQYYREEENGRGNFPPRFSGLQFPNYSSELNVNALELDDSALYLCASSLDRALIYGYTFGSGTRLTVV.

This clonotype ranks as medium-sized (0.01 to 0.1%). The chain combines TRBV6-4 with TRBJ2-1, with TRBD2 as a possible D gene (6 bases). Germline loops: CDR1 MRHNA, CDR2 SNTAGT. Trimming stripped 7 bases from V and 10 bases from J, with 14 bases between. This CDR3 contains 12 residues. The CDR3 sequence is CASTRRREEQFF. The CDR3 region has the DNA TGTGCCAGCACGAGGCGGCGGGAAGAGCAGTTCTTC.

The table lists this clonotype with a few counts. This sequence joins TRBV6-2 or TRBV6-3 and TRBJ2-7; 9 bases align to TRBD2. The CDR3 has 13 amino acids. The germline CDR1 and CDR2 sequences are MNHEY and SVGEGT. After removal of 3 bases from V and 7 bases from J, the junction contained 4 bases not matched to a gene. Here the CDR3 reads CASSYELAGEQYF. CDR3 DNA sequence: TGTGCCAGCAGTTATGAACTAGCGGGTGAGCAGTACTTC.

This clonotype has ten or more counts. This chain connects TRBV7-2 to TRBJ2-3, with TRBD1 matching 12 bases. CDR3 size: 16 residues. Trimming took 5 bases from V and 6 from J; bases not matched to a gene: 9. Germline CDR1 is SGHTA and CDR2 is FQGNSA. The chain's CDR3 is CASSRLGQGAGDTQYF. Here the CDR3 DNA reads TGTGCCAGCAGCCGATTGGGACAGGGGGCTGGCGATACGCAGTATTTT.

This clonotype has just a few counts. A much larger clone differs from this one at a single base, so this may be a read error. This chain connects TRBV20-1 to TRBJ2-1, with 12 bases matching TRBD2. This CDR3 is built from 14 residues. V dropped 4 bases and J dropped 9; count of bases not matched to a gene: 7. CDR1 is DFQATT, CDR2 SNEGSKA, per germline (reference sequence). CDR3 sequence: CSATSGRASTEQFF. The CDR3 DNA reads as TGCAGTGCTACTAGCGGGAGGGCCAGTACTGAGCAGTTCTTC.

The chain joins TRBV10-2 to TRBJ2-5; 10 positions agree with TRBD1. The CDR3 has 13 amino acids. Germline V lookup: CDR1 WSHSY, CDR2 SAAADI. V lost 7 bases, J lost 7 bases, and 6 bases stayed unmatched. This CDR3 reads CASNADRGGTQYF. The CDR3 DNA is TGCGCCAGCAATGCGGACAGGGGGGGGACCCAGTACTTC.

A few counts support this clonotype. A much bigger clone sits one base away, suggesting this may be a read error. The rearrangement joins TRBV19 to TRBJ2-1, with TRBD1 matching over 8 bases. Per germline, CDR1 LNHDA and CDR2 SQIVND (reference sequence). CDR3 size: 15 residues. CDR3 protein: CASRRTGLTYNEQSF. CDR3 DNA sequence: TGTGCCAGTAGGAGGACAGGGCTGACCTACAATGAGCAGTCCTTC.

This clonotype was counted at least ten times. V gene TRBV14 combines with J gene TRBJ2-3, with a weak D call TRBD1 (5 bases). Per germline, CDR1 SGHDN and CDR2 FVKESK. The germline V and J ends were trimmed by 1 base and 4 bases, with 21 bases remaining between them. The CDR3 sequence is 18 residues long. Here the CDR3 reads CASSQGGRWRTIPDTQYF. DNA for the CDR3: TGTGCCAGCAGCCAAGGGGGCCGGTGGCGGACAATCCCAGATACGCAGTATTTT.

This clonotype was found many times. The chain carries TRBV30 and TRBJ1-5; D unclear. Deletions cut 4 bases from V and 5 bases from J, with 12 bases between. The CDR3 loop spans 13 amino acids. Germline V CDR1 and CDR2: GTSNPN, SVGIG (reference sequence). CDR3 in DNA: TGTGCCTGGAATACTCAGAAATATCAGCCCCAGCATTTT. It codes for CAWNTQKYQPQHF.

This chain links TRBV30 with TRBJ1-2; 8 nucleotides agree with TRBD1. The CDR3 is made up of 16 amino acids. V shed 1 base, J shed 3 bases, and the junction held 10 bases outside the gene matches. Germline V gives CDR1 GTSNPN, CDR2 SVGIG (reference sequence). CDR3 residues: CAWSGQGALLYYGYTF. In nucleotides, the CDR3 is TGTGCCTGGAGTGGGCAGGGGGCGCTTCTTTACTATGGCTACACCTTC.

The chain employs TRBV10-3 and TRBJ2-3; D not certain. V lost 2 bases, J lost 4 bases, and 7 bases lay in between. The CDR3 is 13 residues long. CDR1 and CDR2 from the germline V gene are ENHRY and SYGVKD. CDR3 in DNA: TGTGCCATCAGTGAGGTAGGATCAGATACGCAGTATTTT. Its protein product is CAISEVGSDTQYF.

This clonotype was recorded many times. The chain combines TRBV6-5 with TRBJ2-5; 12 nucleotides agree with TRBD2. Germline V gene sequence: CDR1 MNHEY, CDR2 SVGAGI. This CDR3 spans 18 amino acids. J gave up 4 bases and V 1 base, and 10 bases lay outside the gene matches. The DNA for the CDR3 is TGTGCCAGCAGTTACTACCCCCGACTAGCGGGAGTGTCAGAGACCCAGTACTTC. As protein: CASSYYPRLAGVSETQYF.

This clonotype was observed at least ten times. Its ends do not fully match the called genes, so a read error is possible. The chain recombines TRBV7-2 with TRBJ2-7; D is unresolved. Germline V gives CDR1 SGHTA, CDR2 FQGNSA. The CDR3 runs 13 residues. Written as DNA, the CDR3 is TGTGCCAGCAGCTTATTGGCTCAGTACGGGCAGTACTTC. Protein: CASSLLAQYGQYF.

This clonotype was observed at least ten times. The chain combines TRBV2 with TRBJ2-1; D may be TRBD2 (6 bases). The CDR3 is 11 amino acids. CDR1 is SNHLY and CDR2 is FYNNEI in the germline V gene. V dropped 8 bases and J dropped 7 bases, with 9 bases sitting between them. The CDR3 region is CASDGGNEQFF. CDR3 coding DNA: TGTGCCAGCGATGGGGGGAATGAGCAGTTCTTC.

This clonotype occurred many times. The rearrangement joins TRBV10-3 to TRBJ2-5; the D is unclear. Germline lookup yields CDR1 ENHRY and CDR2 SYGVKD. Trimming removed 0 bases from V and 8 bases from J, with 10 bases in between. This CDR3 spans 13 amino acids. Here the CDR3 reads CAISESTTTTQYF. The CDR3 DNA sequence: TGTGCCATCAGTGAGTCGACGACCACCACCCAGTACTTC.

V gene TRBV5-5 combines with J gene TRBJ2-4, with 9 bases matching TRBD1. The CDR3 is 15 residues long. J gave up 7 bases and V 4 bases, and 9 bases lay outside the gene matches. Looked up from germline, CDR1 is SGHKS and CDR2 is YYEKEE (reference sequence). The CDR3 reads CASSRQQGARNIQYF. The CDR3 DNA is TGTGCCAGCAGCCGGCAACAGGGGGCACGTAACATTCAGTACTTC.

The chain uses TRBV4-2 and TRBJ1-3; D not resolved. The CDR3 extends over 15 amino acids. V lost 1 base to trimming and J lost 2 bases, with 9 bases between them. Germline lookup yields CDR1 LGHNA and CDR2 YNFKEQ. CDR3: CASSQGMAAGNTIYF. CDR3 DNA: TGTGCCAGCAGCCAAGGGATGGCGGCTGGAAACACCATATATTTT.

Comments on this clonotype: Just one base apart from a much larger clone, this may be a read error. J is TRBJ1-2 and V is TRBV19, with a possible D match to TRBD1 (6 bases). The V gene's germline CDR1 is LNHDA and CDR2 SQIVND (reference sequence). The CDR3 length is 15 residues. The CDR3 bases are TGTGCCAGTAGTATGCAGGGGATATTGAACTATGGCCACACCTTC. Amino acids: CASSMQGILNYGHTF. The full variable domain, in which reference TRBV19 and TRBJ1-2 provide the parts outside the CDR3, is DGGITQSPKYLFRKEGQNVTLSCEQNLNHDAMYWYRQDPGQGLRLIYYSQIVNDFQKGDIAEGYSVSREKKESFPLTVTSAQKNPTAFYLCASSMQGILNYGHTFGSGTRLTVV.

This clonotype was recorded at least ten times. The junction does not match germline at one end; this may be a read error. This chain uses TRBV24-1 with TRBJ1-2; a weak D match, TRBD1 (5 bases). The CDR3 is 14 amino acids. Germline CDR1 reads KGHDR; CDR2 reads SFDVKD. The CDR3 region is CATSEAGNNYSYTF. The CDR3 DNA sequence: TGTGCCACCAGTGAGGCAGGGAATAACTATAGCTACACCTTC.